A selection of T cell receptor beta chains follows, all from one sample in a study of a mutant IDH1 vaccine in newly diagnosed glioma. Their recognized antigens are unknown. The assay was immunoSEQ multiplex PCR, and TCRdb's table has in-frame clones only and misses some. The sample carries about 25,000 clones, 77% recorded once. The source material was PBMCs, sampled from a glioma patient whose treatment included an IDH1 peptide vaccine. The receptors were gathered from a middle-aged man with glioma. The CDR3 runs from the conserved cysteine through the conserved F or W. A D gene is named only where the DNA matches it firmly. Not every row has a clone size; where given, it reads once, few, many or a size class.

.	TRBJ2-1	TRBV9	few	TGTGCCAGCCAAGCCGCCTGGGGGGAGCAGTTCTTC	CASQAAWGEQFF
.	TRBJ2-7	TRBV7-6	.	TGTGCCAGCAGCTTAGCCCCTTCTGTGAGGGAATACGAGCAGTACTTC	CASSLAPSVREYEQYF
TRBD2	TRBJ2-1	TRBV7-2	.	TGTGCCAGCAGCTTCAGACTAGCGGGAGAGGGTTACAATGAGCAGTTCTTC	CASSFRLAGEGYNEQFF
TRBD1	TRBJ2-1	TRBV10-1	.	TGCGCCAGCAGTGAGTTAGGACAGGGGGCCATCGATGAGCAGTTCTTC	CASSELGQGAIDEQFF
TRBD2	TRBJ2-5	TRBV11-2	.	TGTGCCAGCAGCTCACTAGCGGGAGGGTACCAAGAGACCCAGTACTTC	CASSSLAGGYQETQYF
TRBD2	TRBJ2-1	TRBV7-2	.	TGTGCCAGCAGCTTAGTGGGCGGGAGCTCCTACAATGAGCAGTTCTTC	CASSLVGGSSYNEQFF
.	TRBJ1-1	TRBV18	.	TGTGCCAGCTCACCAGGGCCTAGGAGTGAAGCTTTCTTT	CASSPGPRSEAFF
TRBD1	TRBJ1-4	TRBV6-5	.	TGTGCCAGCCAGGGGGCTACTAATGAAAAACTGTTTTTT	CASQGATNEKLFF
.	TRBJ2-6	TRBV2	.	TGTGCCAGCAATCCTCGGCACGACTCTGGGGCCAACGTCCTGACTTTC	CASNPRHDSGANVLTF
TRBD1	TRBJ2-1	TRBV7-6	.	TGTGCCAGCAGCCCAGCCGGGACAGGGGGCGATGAGCAGTTCTTC	CASSPAGTGGDEQFF
TRBD1	TRBJ1-5	TRBV7-2	few	TGTGCCAGCAGCTTAGTGCCAGGGGGAAAGCAGCCCCAGCATTTT	CASSLVPGGKQPQHF
.	TRBJ2-1	TRBV19	.	TGTGCCAGTAGTATGGGTGCAGGGGCGAGTGAGCAGTTCTTC	CASSMGAGASEQFF
.	TRBJ1-5	TRBV19	.	TGTGCCACCTCAACGCCACAGGGAACGAATCAGCCCCAGCATTTT	CATSTPQGTNQPQHF
.	TRBJ2-5	TRBV10-3	.	TGTGCCATCAGTGGGGGGGTCGATAGGGGAGAGACCCAGTACTTC	CAISGGVDRGETQYF
.	TRBJ1-6	TRBV5-6	.	TGTGCCAGCAGCTCCCTCGGAGGGACACCCCTCCACTTT	CASSSLGGTPLHF
TRBD1	TRBJ1-4	TRBV18	.	TGTGCCAGCTCACCACCTGTGGGACAGAGTAATGAAAAACTGTTTTTT	CASSPPVGQSNEKLFF
TRBD1	TRBJ1-2	TRBV28	.	TGTGCCAGCAGTCCCCCGACAGGGCACTATGGCTACACCTTC	CASSPPTGHYGYTF
TRBD1	TRBJ1-4	TRBV7-6	.	TGTGCCAGCAGTCCGGGACAGAGTTGGGCTAATGAAAAACTGTTTTTT	CASSPGQSWANEKLFF
.	TRBJ2-1	TRBV27	.	TGTGCCAGCAGTTTATCGGACTGGTCTGGGAATGAGCAGTTCTTC	CASSLSDWSGNEQFF
.	TRBJ2-3	TRBV9	.	TGTGCCAGCAGCGTTAAGCCCGGTCGAACAGGGATAGCCAATACGCAGTATTTT	CASSVKPGRTGIANTQYF
.	TRBJ1-1	TRBV11-2	few	TGTGCCAGCAGCATTGAGCCGGGACGCTTGAACACTGAAGCTTTCTTT	CASSIEPGRLNTEAFF
TRBD1	TRBJ1-1	TRBV7-9	.	TGTGCCAGCAGCTTCGGATTACAGGGGGCTATGAACACTGAAGCTTTCTTT	CASSFGLQGAMNTEAFF
.	TRBJ2-7	TRBV10-1	.	TGCGCCAGCGGGAGTAATTACGAGCAGTACTTC	CASGSNYEQYF
.	TRBJ2-3	TRBV19	.	TGTGCCAGTATGACTAATCCCCCAGATACGCAGTATTTT	CASMTNPPDTQYF
TRBD2	TRBJ2-3	TRBV6-5	.	TGTGCCAGCAGATCGGGACTAGCGAGCACAGATACGCAATATTTT	CASRSGLASTDTQYF
TRBD1	TRBJ1-2	TRBV2	.	TGTGCCAGCAGTGGATCCGGGACAGGGCATGGCTACACCTTC	CASSGSGTGHGYTF
.	TRBJ2-5	TRBV7-9	.	TGTGCCAGCAGCTGCCCCCAGCAGGGAGGTGTAGAGACCCAGTACTTC	CASSCPQQGGVETQYF
TRBD2	TRBJ2-3	TRBV6-4	few	TGTGCCAGCAGTGACCGGGGAGGGTACACAGATACGCAGTATTTT	CASSDRGGYTDTQYF
.	TRBJ1-6	TRBV4-2	.	TGTGCCAGCAGCCAGGACGATTTGACCGGGGGACGGTCACCCCTCCACTTT	CASSQDDLTGGRSPLHF
TRBD2	TRBJ2-6	TRBV27	.	TGTGCCAGCAGTCTCTATAGCGGGAGTGACGATGGGGCCAACGTCCTGACTTTC	CASSLYSGSDDGANVLTF
.	TRBJ2-2	TRBV7-2	.	TGTGCCAGCAGCTTCGGCCCTCGGGCTAGCGTAACGAACACCGGGGAGCTGTTTTTT	CASSFGPRASVTNTGELFF
.	TRBJ1-4	TRBV7-6	.	TGTGCCAGCAGCTTAGTTCGAACTAATGAAAAACTGTTTTTT	CASSLVRTNEKLFF
TRBD1	TRBJ1-5	TRBV29-1	.	TGCAGCGTACGGACAGGGGGGGAACTAAATCAGCCCCAGCATTTT	CSVRTGGELNQPQHF
TRBD2	TRBJ2-1	TRBV13	.	TGTGCCAGCAGCCCCGGACTAGAAGGTAGGAATGAGCAGTTCTTC	CASSPGLEGRNEQFF
.	TRBJ2-5	TRBV5-1	.	TGCGCCAGCAGGTTGGGACCGGAGGGGGAAAAGACCCAGTACTTC	CASRLGPEGEKTQYF
TRBD2	TRBJ2-2	TRBV7-8	.	TGTGCCAGCAGCTGGACTAGCGGGAACACCGGGGAGCTGTTTTTT	CASSWTSGNTGELFF
.	TRBJ1-1	TRBV28	.	TGTGCCAGCAGTTTGCGGGGGGGACGGACTGAAGCTTTCTTT	CASSLRGGRTEAFF
.	TRBJ2-3	TRBV6-1	.	TGTGCCAGCAGTGATACGCGGGTAACAGATACGCAGTATTTT	CASSDTRVTDTQYF
TRBD1	TRBJ1-2	TRBV7-2	.	TGTGCCAGCAGCCGGGACAGCGATTCTGGCTACACCTTC	CASSRDSDSGYTF